This T cell receptor (beta chain) was obtained from a study of radiation and T cells in renal cell carcinoma. Method: immunoSEQ multiplex PCR; TCRdb's copy keeps in-frame clones and lacks some. The sample carries around 26,000 clones, over 45% recorded once. This CDR3 region has 16 residues. Germline assignment: CDR1 SGHNT and CDR2 YYREEE (reference sequence). V was pared by 4 bases and J by 5 bases, with 18 bases between. Treatment noted: treatment-naive control, cytoreductive nephrectomy. Treatment-naive patients without radiation supplied the control tumors at nephrectomy. The sequence was obtained from a man between 40 and 49 years old with renal cell carcinoma. This chain uses TRBV5-4 with TRBJ1-4; maybe TRBD1 (5 bases). Material: tumor tissue, obtained from a patient whose treatment was nephrectomy without radiotherapy. CDR3 region: CASSRRDVGGNEKLFF. CDR3 bases: TGTGCCAGCAGCCGCAGGGATGTGGGGGGGAATGAAAAACTGTTTTTT.